This T cell receptor beta chain was sequenced in a study of regulatory T cells in long-lasting Graves disease. Whole-study findings and limits: It was in persistent disease that TRBV28, TRBJ1-2 and TRBJ2-5 were favored. Relative to new patients (approximately 960), persistent patients exhibited greater sharing of public clonotypes (approximately 2,800). Persistent Graves' disease cases displayed lower TCR diversity than newly diagnosed ones.

CDR1 and CDR2 from the germline V gene are SNHLY and FYNNEI. The CDR3 has 15 residues. V lost 5 bases, J lost 4 bases, and 4 bases stayed unmatched. With regard to this clonotype: Antigen unknown.

The sample's time point: persistent/refractory GD, antithyroid drugs over 5 years with positive TRAb. Generation of the TCR library employed RNA extracted from PBMCs. TCR beta libraries were built with iRepertoire HTBI primers and Arm-PCR of CDR3 regions. As processed by the authors: Analysis of the samples identified 50 to 65 TRBV and around 13 TRBJ segments. TCRdb analysed the multiplex PCR reads with MiXCR anew, one entry per CDR3 protein. The V and J calls and clone size come from TCRdb's table, not from the authors' own analysis. The data contain 600,000 to 850,000 distinct CDR3 sequences, approximately 29% of them singletons.

This material consisted of peripheral blood mononuclear cells (PBMCs), taken when the disease was refractory, from a patient treated with antithyroid drugs. This chain uses TRBV2 with TRBJ1-4, with 10 bases that match TRBD1. This clonotype was sampled from a female donor with Graves disease. The CDR3 nucleotides read TGTGCCAGCAGTAGGACAGGGGGAGTTAATGAAAAACTGTTTTTT. Amino acid sequence: CASSRTGGVNEKLFF.